Detailed here is one T cell receptor beta chain. The sample comes from a study of blood T cell repertoires in COVID-19. Study overall: The study drew acute and convalescent COVID-19 samples from the United States, Italy and Spain. Sample material is recorded as cDNA or gDNA derived from T cells, B-cell-depleted T cells, or PBMCs.

The data were produced by immunoSEQ multiplex PCR, yet TCRdb's version contains in-frame clones alone and is incomplete. The repertoire has 250,000 to 300,000 clones, around 90% of them found once; the top ten carry roughly 2%. This CDR3 is 13 amino acids long. Germline V CDR1 and CDR2: SGHNT, YYREEE (reference sequence). With 1 base removed from V and 2 bases from J, the gap between germline ends came to 7 bases. This TCR came from a woman aged 45-65 years who had recovered from COVID-19. The V call is TRBV5-4, the J call TRBJ2-7; a weak D match, TRBD1 (5 bases). Material: peripheral blood. CDR3 in DNA: TGTGCCAGCAGCTTGCCGACAGCCTACGAGCAGTACTTC. It is translated as CASSLPTAYEQYF. Full variable domain (rest looked up from reference TRBV5-4 and TRBJ2-7): ETGVTQSPTHLIKTRGQQVTLRCSSQSGHNTVSWYQQALGQGPQFIFQYYREEENGRGNFPPRFSGLQFPNYSSELNVNALELDDSALYLCASSLPTAYEQYFGPGTRLTVT.